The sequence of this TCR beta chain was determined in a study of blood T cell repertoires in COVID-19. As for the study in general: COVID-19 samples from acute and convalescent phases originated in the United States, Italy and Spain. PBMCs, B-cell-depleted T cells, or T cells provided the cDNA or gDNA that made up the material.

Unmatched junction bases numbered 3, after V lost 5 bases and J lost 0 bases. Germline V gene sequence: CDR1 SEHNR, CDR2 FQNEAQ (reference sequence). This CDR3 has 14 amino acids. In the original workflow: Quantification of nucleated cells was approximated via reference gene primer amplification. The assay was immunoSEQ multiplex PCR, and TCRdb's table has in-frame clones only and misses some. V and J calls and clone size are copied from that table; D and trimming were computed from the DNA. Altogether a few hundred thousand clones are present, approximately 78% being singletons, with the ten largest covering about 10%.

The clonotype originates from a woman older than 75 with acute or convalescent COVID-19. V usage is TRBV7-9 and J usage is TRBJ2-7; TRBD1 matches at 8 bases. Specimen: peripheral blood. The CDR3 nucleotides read TGTGCCAGCAGCCTCGGGACAGGCTCCTACGAGCAGTACTTC. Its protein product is CASSLGTGSYEQYF.